What follows is one T cell receptor (beta chain) and its context. Its antigen is unidentified. From germline, CDR1 is MRHNA and CDR2 SNTAGT. The V and J ends lost 5 bases and 3 bases respectively, with 14 bases between them. The CDR3 has 15 residues. This record comes from a study of vaccination effects on CD4 cells after COVID-19. For the study at large: At 16 days and one week before vaccination, a couple of convalescent patients gave samples. Cultivation was performed at about 1.8 million PBMC per well with approximately 9 IU/ml IL-2 and about 9.2 ug/ml peptides added. Study results and limitations: The study, lacking early post-infection timepoints, had few convalescent patients.

TCRdb's table, derived via immunoSEQ multiplex PCR, lists solely in-frame clones and lacks some. Among about 47,000 clones listed, more than 75% were seen once. At the end of more than 8 days of culture, CD4+ T cells were isolated. A PCR test confirmed that the person had SARS-CoV-2 infection between March and December 2020. The V call is TRBV6-4, the J call TRBJ1-5; the D is unclear. The source is a human donor who had a prior SARS-CoV-2 infection. The source was CD4+ T cells from PBMCs cultured without peptide, collected before COVID-19 vaccination. CDR3 sequence reads: CASSSGPPSNQPQHF. The CDR3 nucleotides are TGTGCCAGCAGTTCCGGGCCTCCCTCCAATCAGCCCCAGCATTTT.